The rows below give T cell receptor beta chains drawn from one sample of a study of Graves' ophthalmopathy and Graves' hyperthyroidism. TCRdb independently ran MiXCR on the multiplex PCR reads; one entry per CDR3 protein. The table lists 350,000 to 400,000 distinct CDR3 sequences, approximately 15% of them singletons. The sample consisted of peripheral blood. These receptors all come from a woman under 30 with stable Graves' hyperthyroidism. Both conserved end residues are part of each CDR3.

j_call v_call cdr3_aa
TRBJ1-1 TRBV27 CASSDRGPTNTEAFF
TRBJ1-2 TRBV5-5 CASSAEAGSRDGYTF
TRBJ2-2 TRBV7-2 CASSLVSSVTAGELFF
TRBJ1-5 TRBV10-3 CATGAYSNQPQHF
TRBJ1-5 TRBV12-3/TRBV12-4 CASSLEGQGARQPQHF
TRBJ2-2 TRBV5-1 CASNQQGTNTGELFF
TRBJ1-1 TRBV5-1 CASSLAFRDEDTEAFF
TRBJ1-1 TRBV19 CASSIGLRRTEAFF
TRBJ1-2 TRBV7-2 CASSSDRGYNYGYTF
TRBJ1-2 TRBV11-2 CASSLDHANYGYTF
TRBJ2-4 TRBV6-5 CASSYLQSFQYF
TRBJ1-6 TRBV12-3/TRBV12-4 CASSFSGRAPLHF
TRBJ1-2 TRBV20-1 CSARDWGGQGDYGYTF
TRBJ1-2 TRBV24-1 CATSDASDGGYGLYGYTF
TRBJ1-6 TRBV3-1 CASSQDSRNNSPLHF
TRBJ1-2 TRBV7-2 CASSLGGTRVNYGYTF
TRBJ1-6 TRBV14 CASSQVGNERTPLHF
TRBJ1-2 TRBV19 CASSPTGTGGLGYTF
TRBJ2-7 TRBV12-3/TRBV12-4 CASTSSGGLYEQYF
TRBJ1-5 TRBV19 CASSIGRVGNQPQHF
TRBJ1-1 TRBV12-3/TRBV12-4 CASSLGGGITEAFF
TRBJ2-7 TRBV27 CASSPWRSGGPYEQYF
TRBJ1-1 TRBV5-6 CASSFSTAGRAFF
TRBJ1-1 TRBV20-1 CSARVSGETEAFF
TRBJ1-2 TRBV6-1 CASRGTNYGYTF
TRBJ2-4 TRBV7-9 CASSLAHPGYIKYF
TRBJ1-5 TRBV4-1 CASSQMETGERPQHF
TRBJ1-5 TRBV6-1 CASRSDRNSNQPQHF
TRBJ1-1 TRBV19 CASSIEPRRPLTFF
TRBJ2-7 TRBV29-1 CSAADTAYEQYF
TRBJ2-7 TRBV29-1 CSVDQGYEQYF
TRBJ1-2 TRBV11-2 CASSPGQGAGYGYTF
TRBJ1-3 TRBV11-1 CASSLELVGDLNTIYF
TRBJ1-5 TRBV20-1 CSASEQRSNQPQHF
TRBJ1-5 TRBV18 CASSQGDRPSYNQPQHF
TRBJ1-1 TRBV5-1 CASSLAGGNTEAFF
TRBJ1-1 TRBV5-1 CASSLDGDFAEAFF
TRBJ1-2 TRBV20-1 CSANQYTGGGYTF
TRBJ1-2 TRBV11-2 CASSQGVLGGYTF